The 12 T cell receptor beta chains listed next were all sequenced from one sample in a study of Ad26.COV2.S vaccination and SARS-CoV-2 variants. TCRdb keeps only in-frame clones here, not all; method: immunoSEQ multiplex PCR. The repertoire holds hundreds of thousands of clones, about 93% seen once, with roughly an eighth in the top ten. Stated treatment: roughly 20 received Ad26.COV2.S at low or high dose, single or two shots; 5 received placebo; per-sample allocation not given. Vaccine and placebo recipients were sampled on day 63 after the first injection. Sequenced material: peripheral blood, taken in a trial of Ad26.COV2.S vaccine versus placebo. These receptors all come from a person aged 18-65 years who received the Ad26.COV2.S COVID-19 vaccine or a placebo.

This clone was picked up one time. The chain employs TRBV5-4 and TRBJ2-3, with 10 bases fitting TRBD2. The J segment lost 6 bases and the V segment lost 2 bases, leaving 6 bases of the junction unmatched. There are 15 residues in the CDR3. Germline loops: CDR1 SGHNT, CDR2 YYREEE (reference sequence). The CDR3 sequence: CASSLAGGRGDTQYF. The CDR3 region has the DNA TGTGCCAGCAGCTTAGCGGGAGGGCGGGGGGATACGCAGTATTTT.

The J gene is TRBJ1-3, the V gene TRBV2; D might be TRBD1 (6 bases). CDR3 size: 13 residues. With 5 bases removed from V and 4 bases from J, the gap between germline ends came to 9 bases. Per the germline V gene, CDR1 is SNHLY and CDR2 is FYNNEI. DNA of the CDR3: TGTGCCAGCAGTTCGACAGGAGGAAACACCATATATTTT. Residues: CASSSTGGNTIYF.

DNA of the CDR3: TGTGCCAGCAGCTTAGGCCACAGGGGGGTTAAAAACGAGCAGTACTTC. Its protein is CASSLGHRGVKNEQYF. The chain uses TRBV11-2 and TRBJ2-7, with 8 bases matching TRBD1. The CDR3 runs to 16 residues. V dropped 1 base and J dropped 5; count of bases not matched to a gene: 10. Germline-derived CDR1 and CDR2 are SGHAT and FQNNGV.

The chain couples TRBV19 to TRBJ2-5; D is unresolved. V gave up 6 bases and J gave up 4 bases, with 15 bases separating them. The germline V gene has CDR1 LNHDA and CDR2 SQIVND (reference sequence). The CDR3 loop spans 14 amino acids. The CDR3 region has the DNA TGTGCCAGTAGGCGAACGGACCTGGCAGAGACCCAGTACTTC. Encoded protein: CASRRTDLAETQYF.

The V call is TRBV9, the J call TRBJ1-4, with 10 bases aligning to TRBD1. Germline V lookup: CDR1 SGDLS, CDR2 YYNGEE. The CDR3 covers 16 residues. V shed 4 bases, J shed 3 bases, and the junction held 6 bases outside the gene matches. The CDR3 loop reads CASSTRTGGSNEKLFF. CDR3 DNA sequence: TGTGCCAGCAGCACTAGGACAGGGGGATCTAATGAAAAACTGTTTTTT.

CDR3 in amino acids: CASSLDSNYGYTF. The CDR3 DNA reads TGTGCCAGCTCATTGGACAGTAACTATGGCTACACCTTC. This chain joins TRBV18 and TRBJ1-2; TRBD1 is a possible D gene (6 bases). Trimming shortened V by 5 bases and J by 1 base, and 8 bases separated the two germline ends. CDR1 KGHSH and CDR2 LQKENI come from the germline V gene. The CDR3 runs to 13 residues.

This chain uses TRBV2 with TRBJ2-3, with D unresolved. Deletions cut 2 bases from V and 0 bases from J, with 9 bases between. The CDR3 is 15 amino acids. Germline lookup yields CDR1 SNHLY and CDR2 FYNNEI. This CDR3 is CASSETALSTDTQYF. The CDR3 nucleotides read TGTGCCAGCAGTGAAACCGCGCTAAGCACAGATACGCAGTATTTT.

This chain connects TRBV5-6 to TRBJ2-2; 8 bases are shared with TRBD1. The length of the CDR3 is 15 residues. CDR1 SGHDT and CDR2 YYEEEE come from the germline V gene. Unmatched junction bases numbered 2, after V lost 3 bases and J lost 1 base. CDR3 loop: CASSWGQENTGELFF. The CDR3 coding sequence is TGTGCCAGCAGCTGGGGACAGGAGAACACCGGGGAGCTGTTTTTT.

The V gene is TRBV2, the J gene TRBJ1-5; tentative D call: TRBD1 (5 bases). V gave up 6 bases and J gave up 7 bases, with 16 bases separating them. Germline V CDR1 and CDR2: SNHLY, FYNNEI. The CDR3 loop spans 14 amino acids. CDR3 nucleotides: TGTGCCAGCAGAGGACACAAGGGGAGGCAGCCCCAGCATTTT. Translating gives CASRGHKGRQPQHF. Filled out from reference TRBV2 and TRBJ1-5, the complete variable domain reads EPEVTQTPSHQVTQMGQEVILRCVPISNHLYFYWYRQILGQKVEFLVSFYNNEISEKSEIFDDQFSVERPDGSNFTLKIRSTKLEDSAMYFCASRGHKGRQPQHFGDGTRLSIL.

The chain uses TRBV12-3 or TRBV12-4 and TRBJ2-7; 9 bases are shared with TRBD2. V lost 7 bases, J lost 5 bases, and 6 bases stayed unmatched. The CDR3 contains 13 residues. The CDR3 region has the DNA TGTGCCAGCATGGCGGGAGGGCCTGACGAGCAGTACTTC. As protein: CASMAGGPDEQYF.

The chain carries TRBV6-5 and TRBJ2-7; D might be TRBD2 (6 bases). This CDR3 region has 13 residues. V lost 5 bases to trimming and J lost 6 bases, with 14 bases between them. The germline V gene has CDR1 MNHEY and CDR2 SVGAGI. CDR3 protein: CASSPPRRGEQYF. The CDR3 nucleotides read TGTGCCAGCAGTCCGCCTCGGCGGGGCGAGCAGTACTTC.

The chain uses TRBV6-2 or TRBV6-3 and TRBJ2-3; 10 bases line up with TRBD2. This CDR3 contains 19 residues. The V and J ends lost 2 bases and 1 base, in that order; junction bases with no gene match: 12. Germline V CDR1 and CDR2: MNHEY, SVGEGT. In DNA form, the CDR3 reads TGTGCCAGCAGTTACGTACTTCTTAACGGACTAGCGGGCACAGATACGCAGTATTTT. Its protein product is CASSYVLLNGLAGTDTQYF.